The rows below give T cell receptor beta chains drawn from one sample of a study of blood T cell repertoires in COVID-19. Produced via immunoSEQ multiplex PCR; TCRdb's table is partial and in-frame only. The sample contains fewer than 100,000 clones, around three quarters of which appear only once. Sequencing was done on a sample of peripheral blood. The source is a woman aged 70-85 years with acute or convalescent COVID-19. CDR3s leave out the opening cysteine and the closing phenylalanine or tryptophan. A D gene is named only where the DNA matches it firmly.

>TRBD1|TRBV6-5|TRBJ1-3
ASSYLGTGPGNTIY
>-|TRBV28|TRBJ1-6
ASSLTGTEVHH
>TRBD1|TRBV6-6|TRBJ1-1
ASSPGTGDGMNTEAF
>TRBD1|TRBV5-1|TRBJ1-1
ASRETGWSTEAF
>-|TRBV19|TRBJ1-3
ASSANAVGNTIY
>TRBD2|TRBV28|TRBJ2-7
ASSSPGLAVYEQY
>-|TRBV15|TRBJ2-5
ATSTLGQPFQETQY
>TRBD2|TRBV27|TRBJ2-2
ASSLTPSGRITGELF
>TRBD1|TRBV3-1/TRBV3-2|TRBJ2-7
ASSQETGGYEQY
>-|TRBV28|TRBJ2-7
ASGGSRGLAYEQY
>TRBD1|TRBV2|TRBJ1-2
ASSEGDRTLLILYGYT
>TRBD2|TRBV5-6|TRBJ2-1
ASSSLAGRSYNEQF
>TRBD2|TRBV20-1|TRBJ2-2
SASWGLATGELF
>-|TRBV6-1|TRBJ2-7
ASSEIEAPSYEQY
>TRBD1|TRBV5-1|TRBJ1-1
ASRLQGNRDTEAF
>TRBD2|TRBV11-1|TRBJ2-1
ASSGQREVYNEQF
>-|TRBV19|TRBJ1-6
ASSSRTHLSPLH
>-|TRBV28|TRBJ2-1
ASRVPPGTEQF
>TRBD1|TRBV5-5|TRBJ1-2
ASSLRGQGDYGYT
>-|TRBV13|TRBJ2-7
ASSLMGAAEQY
>TRBD1|TRBV27|TRBJ1-2
ASKGALYGYT
>-|TRBV19|TRBJ2-1
ASPGGRRPSSYNEQF
>-|TRBV7-5|TRBJ1-5
VRSFGRGYSNQPQH
>-|TRBV18|TRBJ1-1
ASSPAGLYAEAF
>TRBD1|TRBV19|TRBJ1-1
ASSGQGNTEAF
>-|TRBV5-6|TRBJ2-7
ASSFVTEIYEQY
>TRBD2|TRBV4-2|TRBJ2-1
ASSQAVLAGGRGEQF
>TRBD1|TRBV7-2|TRBJ2-1
ASSLEGQGRFEQF
>-|TRBV5-1|TRBJ2-1
ASSLAWEGGEQF
>TRBD1|TRBV6-5|TRBJ2-2
ASKLDRGGTGELF
>TRBD1|TRBV5-6|TRBJ1-2
ASIQLGGTGGIGWGYT
>-|TRBV13|TRBJ1-3
ASSLGRGKQDTIY
>TRBD2|TRBV9|TRBJ2-7
ASSPGTGLAGAGEQY
>-|TRBV30|TRBJ1-1
AWSRQLNTEAF
>-|TRBV30|TRBJ1-4
AARWGRGSTNEKLF
>TRBD1|TRBV19|TRBJ1-5
ASAPREGTGNQPQH
>TRBD1|TRBV7-9|TRBJ1-4
ATGQGASNEKLF
>-|TRBV14|TRBJ2-7
ASSQKGTPLFEQY
>TRBD1|TRBV5-4|TRBJ1-6
ASSLQQGGSPLH
>-|TRBV25-1|TRBJ2-1
ASSVLQGSGFDEQF
>-|TRBV27|TRBJ2-1
ASSYRSEVAEQF
>-|TRBV2|TRBJ2-6
ASSERGGLGANVLT
>TRBD1|TRBV28|TRBJ1-5
ASSSRGPPNQPQH
>-|TRBV18|TRBJ2-1
ASFSDYSYNEQF
>-|TRBV11-2|TRBJ2-1
ASSSLRVSYNEQF
>TRBD1|TRBV7-2|TRBJ2-7
ASSSLPKTGYHEQY
>TRBD2|TRBV5-1|TRBJ2-7
ASSLAPRVSGGIYEQY
>-|TRBV5-5|TRBJ2-4
ASSLQGLKNIQY
>-|TRBV19|TRBJ2-3
ASMPRGRVDTQY
>-|TRBV5-1|TRBJ1-3
ASSFSDMRVEGNTIY
>TRBD1|TRBV7-2|TRBJ2-5
ASSSSQGAGRTQY
>-|TRBV19|TRBJ1-6
ASSHGGTARDNSPLH
>-|TRBV20-1|TRBJ1-1
SASRGEEAF
>-|TRBV29-1|TRBJ2-7
SVVTGYEQY
>-|TRBV3-1/TRBV3-2|TRBJ2-7
ASRNRDSAYEQY
>TRBD2|TRBV6-6|TRBJ2-7
ASSFHPRGRIYEQY
>-|TRBV19|TRBJ1-4
ASSPTLRGEKLF
>TRBD1|TRBV6-5|TRBJ1-1
ASRPMTGTGQEAF
>-|TRBV9|TRBJ2-3
ASSATGLPLADTQY
>TRBD1|TRBV18|TRBJ2-1
ASSPGRTGLGEQF